This section outlines one TCR beta chain sequence together with its context. Germline-derived CDR1 and CDR2 are SGHVS and FNYEAQ. The V gene end was trimmed by 4 bases and the J gene end by 7 bases; junction bases not matched to a gene: 4. The CDR3 has 13 residues. How the authors handled the data: Amplification of reference gene primers provided the estimated nucleated cell counts. Using immunoSEQ multiplex PCR, the repertoire was profiled, and TCRdb retains in-frame clones only, with some absent. The V and J calls and clone size are taken from that table; D and trimming were inferred from the DNA. Of 200,000 to 250,000 clones in the sample, approximately 84% were seen once. These data belong to a study of blood T cell repertoires in COVID-19. Across the whole study: Acute and convalescent COVID-19 specimens originated in the United States, Italy and Spain. Nucleic acid was either cDNA or gDNA, and it came from T cells, B-cell-depleted T cells, or PBMCs.

The TCR originated in a man over 45 with acute or convalescent COVID-19. The source material was peripheral blood. The chain has TRBV7-6 and TRBJ2-1; 7 positions match TRBD1. CDR3 DNA sequence: TGTGCCAGCAGCTCTGGGACAGTGAATGAGCAGTTCTTC. Encoded protein: CASSSGTVNEQFF.